These T cell receptor beta chains were read from a single sample in a study of T cell repertoires in cytomegalovirus infection. MiXCR, run by TCRdb on the reads, gives a single entry per CDR3 protein. This table holds 350,000 to 500,000 distinct CDR3 sequences, roughly 31% found once. The sequenced material came from PBMCs. The receptors stem from a human donor in good health (CMV status not recorded). Some clones in this sample may be carry-over from other donors' samples. Each CDR3 is given with its conserved first and last residue. Fields, in order: V gene, clone size, CDR3 length, J gene, D gene, CDR3 DNA, CDR3 protein. The D gene is left open where the match is weak. Clone sizes are given selectively: once, few, many, or a class where the clone is expanded.

>TRBV5-6|few|16|TRBJ2-1|TRBD2
TGTGCCAGCAGCTCTTGGGGACTACCATCCGACAATGAGCAGTTCTTC
CASSSWGLPSDNEQFF
>TRBV7-6|NA|15|TRBJ1-4|NA
TGTGCCAGCAGCTTAAATTCAGGGGAGGGTGAAAAACTGTTTTTT
CASSLNSGEGEKLFF
>TRBV7-2|many|17|TRBJ1-2|NA
TGTGCCAGCAGCGTAAATATCGGACGGGGCGCCCAAGGGGGCTACACCTTC
CASSVNIGRGAQGGYTF
>TRBV6-8|NA|14|TRBJ1-3|TRBD1
TGTGCCAGCAGAACGGACAGGGGAGGAAACACCATATATTTT
CASRTDRGGNTIYF
>TRBV11-2|NA|16|TRBJ1-1|NA
TGTGCCACCGCCGCCCTTTTGGAGGGAAAGGGGCTGAGAGCTTTCTTT
CATAALLEGKGLRAFF
>TRBV28|few|15|TRBJ2-5|TRBD2
TGTGCCAGCAGTAGCGGGGGGAAAAGTCAAGAGACCCAGTACTTC
CASSSGGKSQETQYF
>TRBV6-6|NA|16|TRBJ1-6|NA
TGTGCCAGCAGTTACTCGGCCAGCGTGAAGTCGTCACCCCTCCACTTT
CASSYSASVKSSPLHF
>TRBV25-1|few|15|TRBJ2-7|TRBD2
TGTGCCAGCAGTGAACGGCAGGGAGGGAACTACGAGCAGTACTTC
CASSERQGGNYEQYF
>TRBV4-2|NA|13|TRBJ2-7|NA
TGTGCCAGCAACCAAGATCACAACTACGAGCAGTACTTC
CASNQDHNYEQYF
>TRBV2|NA|15|TRBJ1-5|TRBD1
TGTGCCAGCAGCCAAGGACAGGGGTCGGGGCAGCCCCAGCATTTT
CASSQGQGSGQPQHF
>TRBV7-8|many|15|TRBJ1-2|TRBD1
TGTGCCAGCAGCTTAGATGGGCAGGGGGTTAGTGGCTACACCTTC
CASSLDGQGVSGYTF
>TRBV28|NA|17|TRBJ2-7|NA
TGTGCCAGCAGCTCGACCGGCACAGGGAGTAGAACCTACGAGCAGTACTTC
CASSSTGTGSRTYEQYF
>TRBV7-2|NA|17|TRBJ2-7|NA
TGTGCCAGCAGCCAAGAGGGGGTGGGGGGGCCCGGTTACGAGCAGTACTTC
CASSQEGVGGPGYEQYF
>TRBV27|NA|15|TRBJ2-1|NA
TGTGCCAGCAGTTTATCGCGGGACAACTACAATGAGCAGTTCTTC
CASSLSRDNYNEQFF
>TRBV10-1|NA|16|TRBJ2-2|NA
TGCGCCAGCAGTGAGTCGAGTGGGGGCCGCACCGGGGAGCTGTTTTTT
CASSESSGGRTGELFF
>TRBV10-2|once|19|TRBJ1-3|TRBD1
TGCGCCAGCATTGAGAGAAAGTTGGGACAGTGGAACTCTGGAAACACCATATATTTT
CASIERKLGQWNSGNTIYF
>TRBV5-8|NA|14|TRBJ2-1|TRBD1
TGTGCCAGCAGCGTCCGGGACAGATACAATGAGCAGTTCTTC
CASSVRDRYNEQFF
>TRBV5-4|NA|14|TRBJ1-2|NA
TGTGCCACCACCGCGGAAGGACAGTCTCGGGGCTACACCTTC
CATTAEGQSRGYTF
>TRBV19|NA|16|TRBJ2-2|TRBD2
TGTGCCAGTAGTACCGGGACTAGCGGGGGGGCCGGGGAGCTGTTTTTT
CASSTGTSGGAGELFF
>TRBV2|NA|12|TRBJ2-2|NA
TGTGCCAGCGGGAGGACCACCGGGGAGCTGTTTTTT
CASGRTTGELFF
>TRBV5-8|NA|15|TRBJ1-1|TRBD1
TGTGCCAGCACCTCCGTGGGGACAGCGTTCCCTGAAGCTTTCTTT
CASTSVGTAFPEAFF
>TRBV7-8|NA|16|TRBJ1-1|NA
TGTGCCAGCAGCTCTATGACAGGAACGATGAACACTGAAGCTTTCTTT
CASSSMTGTMNTEAFF
>TRBV4-3|many|14|TRBJ2-7|NA
TGCGCCAGCAGCCCTGGGCATGGGAAGGGGGAGCAGTACTTC
CASSPGHGKGEQYF
>TRBV12-3/TRBV12-4|many|15|TRBJ2-5|TRBD2
TGTGCCAGCAGTTTAGGGCGGGGGGTCGGAGAGACCCAGTACTTC
CASSLGRGVGETQYF
>TRBV7-2|few|14|TRBJ1-5|NA
TGTGCCAGCAGAGTCGATAACGGGGGGCAGCCCCAGCATTTT
CASRVDNGGQPQHF
>TRBV6-6|NA|17|TRBJ2-1|NA
TGTGCCAGCAGTTACGAATTTGAGCTAAGGTCCTACAATGAGCAGTTCTTC
CASSYEFELRSYNEQFF
>TRBV4-1|NA|15|TRBJ1-1|TRBD1
TGCGCCAGCAGTCATACTGGGACAGCGAACACTGAAGCTTTCTTT
CASSHTGTANTEAFF
>TRBV2|NA|15|TRBJ1-6|NA
TGTGCCAGCACTAAAGGGGGGGGTTGGAATTCACCCCTCCACTTT
CASTKGGGWNSPLHF
>TRBV7-2|NA|13|TRBJ2-1|NA
TGTGCCAGCAGCTTAACGGGCTGGGGGGATCAGTTCTTC
CASSLTGWGDQFF
>TRBV5-1|NA|16|TRBJ1-3|NA
TGCGCCAGCAGCTTGGCCGGGGCGGCCTCTGGAAACACCATATATTTT
CASSLAGAASGNTIYF
>TRBV28|NA|15|TRBJ1-5|TRBD1
TGTGCCAGCAGTTGGGGACAGGCGAAAAATCAGCCCCAGCATTTT
CASSWGQAKNQPQHF
>TRBV6-5|few|19|TRBJ2-7|TRBD1
TGTGCCAGCAGTTACGTTACGGACAGGGGGCACCCCTACTCCTACGAGCAGTACTTC
CASSYVTDRGHPYSYEQYF
>TRBV7-2|many|16|TRBJ2-2|NA
TGTGCCAGCAGCCCGTTTGTGGGGGGGAACACCGGGGAGCTGTTTTTT
CASSPFVGGNTGELFF
>TRBV11-2|NA|15|TRBJ2-7|NA
TGTGCCAGCAGCTTATCCCCGGGTCTCTCCTACGAGCAGTACTTC
CASSLSPGLSYEQYF
>TRBV11-2|NA|13|TRBJ1-4|NA
TGTGCCAGCAGCTTTCGGGTCCGTGAAAAACTGTTTTTT
CASSFRVREKLFF
>TRBV6-6|few|14|TRBJ2-2|NA
TGTGCCAGCAGTGGCTTCGGACCACCCGGGGAGCTGTTTTTT
CASSGFGPPGELFF
>TRBV2|NA|15|TRBJ1-5|NA
TGTGCCAGCAGTGCCAGGGCTGATAGCAATCAGCCCCAGCATTTT
CASSARADSNQPQHF
>TRBV4-1|few|20|TRBJ1-2|NA
TGCGCCAGCAGCCAAGAGTTGATGGCCTTGGGAGGGTCCACTAACTATGGCTACACCTTC
CASSQELMALGGSTNYGYTF
>TRBV7-9|NA|15|TRBJ1-1|TRBD1
TGTGCCAGCAGCCCAGGGACAGCACTTGGCACTGAAGCTTTCTTT
CASSPGTALGTEAFF
>TRBV7-7|NA|13|TRBJ1-4|NA
TGTGCTAGCAGCCCCTCTGGTGGGGAAAAACTGTTTTTT
CASSPSGGEKLFF
>TRBV6-5|NA|17|TRBJ1-4|TRBD1
TGTGCCAGCAGCTCGGACAGGGGCACTGCAACTAATGAAAAACTGTTTTTT
CASSSDRGTATNEKLFF
>TRBV11-2|many|16|TRBJ1-5|NA
TGTGCCAGCAGCCTCGGGGGGCAGCTTAGCAATCAGCCCCAGCATTTT
CASSLGGQLSNQPQHF
>TRBV5-6|few|14|TRBJ1-5|NA
TGTGCCAGCAGCTTGGGGAAGGGGGTAAAGCCCCAGCATTTT
CASSLGKGVKPQHF
>TRBV4-3|few|15|TRBJ2-1|NA
TGCGCCAGCAGCGTTGACACGTCCTCCTACAATGAGCAGTTCTTC
CASSVDTSSYNEQFF
>TRBV11-2|NA|14|TRBJ2-1|TRBD2
TGTGCCAGCAGCTTGGGACTAGCGTCGCCAGCGCAGTTCTTC
CASSLGLASPAQFF
>TRBV19|medium-sized|13|TRBJ1-1|NA
TGTGCCAGTAGGCGATTAGGGAGCACTGAAGCTTTCTTT
CASRRLGSTEAFF
>TRBV4-1|NA|15|TRBJ1-5|NA
TGCGCCAGCAGCCAAGTCGGGTTTGACAATCAGCCCCAGCATTTT
CASSQVGFDNQPQHF
>TRBV28|NA|14|TRBJ2-7|TRBD2
TGTGCCAGCAGAGAGGGACTAATGATCTACGAGCAGTACTTC
CASREGLMIYEQYF
>TRBV7-2|few|13|TRBJ1-1|TRBD1
TGTGCCAGCAGCTTAGTAGGACAGGGGAAAGCTTTCTTT
CASSLVGQGKAFF
>TRBV20-1|few|14|TRBJ2-3|NA
TGCAGTGCTGGGACAGGCGGGAGGACAGATACGCAGTATTTT
CSAGTGGRTDTQYF
>TRBV7-2|NA|15|TRBJ2-7|NA
TGTGCCAGCAGCCTCGACGGGGAAACTACCTACGAGCAGTACTTC
CASSLDGETTYEQYF
>TRBV4-1|NA|16|TRBJ1-3|NA
TGCGCCAGCAGCCAAGATCCCCCGACAGTCGGAAACACCATATATTTT
CASSQDPPTVGNTIYF
>TRBV10-2|few|15|TRBJ2-2|NA
TGCGCCAGCAGTGAGTTTAGCAGGGCCACCGGGGAGCTGTTTTTT
CASSEFSRATGELFF
>TRBV12-5|few|17|TRBJ1-1|TRBD1
TGTGCTAGTGGTTTGGGACAAAAGACAGGGGAGAGCACTGAAGCTTTCTTT
CASGLGQKTGESTEAFF
>TRBV7-8|many|15|TRBJ1-2|TRBD1
TGTGCCAGCAGCTTCCGGGACAGGGGGGACTATGGCTACACCTTC
CASSFRDRGDYGYTF
>TRBV12-3/TRBV12-4|few|14|TRBJ1-5|NA
TGTGCCAGCAGTCGGGACAACTACAATCAGCCCCAGCATTTT
CASSRDNYNQPQHF
>TRBV2|once|12|TRBJ2-2|NA
TGTGCCAGCGGGAGGACCACCGGGGCGCTGTTTTTT
CASGRTTGALFF
>TRBV7-2|many|13|TRBJ2-5|NA
TGTGCCAGCAGCTTAGTTAGAGTAGAGACCCAGTACTTC
CASSLVRVETQYF
>TRBV7-9|few|17|TRBJ1-6|NA
TGTGCCAGCAGCCCCATTCAGGGGTTCTCCTATAATTCACCCCTCCACTTT
CASSPIQGFSYNSPLHF